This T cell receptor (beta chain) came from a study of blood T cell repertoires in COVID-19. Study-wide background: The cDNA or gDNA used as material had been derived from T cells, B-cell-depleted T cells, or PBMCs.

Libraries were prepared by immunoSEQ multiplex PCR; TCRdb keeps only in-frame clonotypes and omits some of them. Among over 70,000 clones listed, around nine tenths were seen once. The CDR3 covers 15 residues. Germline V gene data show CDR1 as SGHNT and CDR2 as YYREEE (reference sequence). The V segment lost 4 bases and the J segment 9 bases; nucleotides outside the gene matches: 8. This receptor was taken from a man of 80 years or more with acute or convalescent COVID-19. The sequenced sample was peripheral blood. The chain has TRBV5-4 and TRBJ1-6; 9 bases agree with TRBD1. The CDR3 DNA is TGTGCCAGCAGCCATGACCCGGGACAGGGTTCACCCCTCCACTTT. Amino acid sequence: CASSHDPGQGSPLHF. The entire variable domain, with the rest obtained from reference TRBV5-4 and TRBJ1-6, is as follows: ETGVTQSPTHLIKTRGQQVTLRCSSQSGHNTVSWYQQALGQGPQFIFQYYREEENGRGNFPPRFSGLQFPNYSSELNVNALELDDSALYLCASSHDPGQGSPLHFGNGTRLTVT.